This note documents a single TCR beta chain sequence. The record originates from a study of T cell changes during pregnancy in multiple sclerosis. Here immunoSEQ multiplex PCR was the method, and the copy in TCRdb shows in-frame clones only, minus some. The sample consists of 60,000 to 75,000 clones, about 91% of them appearing once. With 3 bases clipped from V and 2 bases from J, the junction kept 8 bases outside the gene matches. The CDR3 is made up of 16 amino acids. Germline assignment: CDR1 SGHRS and CDR2 YFSETQ. Material: peripheral blood, obtained in the second trimester of pregnancy. The clonotype originates from a female donor in good health, enrolled as a control in a pregnancy study. The chain carries TRBV5-1 and TRBJ2-5; TRBD2 matches 9 bases. The CDR3 bases are TGCGCCAGCAGCTCCCTAGCGGGATACGGGCAAGAGACCCAGTACTTC. Its translation: CASSSLAGYGQETQYF.